This entry concerns a single T cell receptor beta chain. No antigen is known for it. These data come from a study of human T cells and chemical hapten exposure. The study, taken as a whole, reports: TCRs whose frequency exceeded 1 in 1000 remained the same following DPC sensitization.

Germline V CDR1 and CDR2: SGHTA, FQGNSA. The CDR3 is 15 amino acids. V lost 2 bases to trimming and J lost 2 bases, with 9 bases between them. TCRdb re-derived calls from the RACE reads in MiXCR, one entry per CDR3 protein. The profile covers about 380,000 distinct CDR3 sequences, with about 4.4% appearing a single time and under 3% taken by the ten largest. Time point reported: patch test 1, 2 weeks after DPC sensitization. Treatment in this sample: therapeutic diphenylcyclopropenone sensitization with weekly scalp DPC. Only after blood had been drawn was each patch test applied. J is TRBJ1-4 and V is TRBV7-2, with unresolved D. The sequence was obtained from a woman in her forties or fifties with alopecia areata. Some clones in this sample may be carry-over from other donors' samples. The source was whole blood, collected in connection with sensitization to the hapten diphenylcyclopropenone (DPC). This CDR3 reads CASSLLGGTNEKLFF. The CDR3 DNA is TGTGCCAGCAGCTTATTAGGAGGGACTAATGAAAAACTGTTTTTT.